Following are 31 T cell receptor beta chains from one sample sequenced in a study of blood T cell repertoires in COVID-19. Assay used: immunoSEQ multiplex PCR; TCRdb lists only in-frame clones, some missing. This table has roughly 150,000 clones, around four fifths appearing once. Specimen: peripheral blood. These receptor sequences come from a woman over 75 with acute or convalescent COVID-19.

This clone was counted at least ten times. CDR3 sequence: CASSIRDGRGRVEQYF. The DNA for the CDR3 is TGTGCCAGTAGTATCCGGGACGGACGGGGGAGAGTCGAGCAGTACTTC. The chain employs TRBV19 and TRBJ2-7, with D perhaps TRBD2 (6 bases). This CDR3 is 16 amino acids long. In germline, CDR1 is LNHDA, CDR2 SQIVND (reference sequence). V was trimmed by 3 bases and J by 6 bases, leaving 21 bases between them.

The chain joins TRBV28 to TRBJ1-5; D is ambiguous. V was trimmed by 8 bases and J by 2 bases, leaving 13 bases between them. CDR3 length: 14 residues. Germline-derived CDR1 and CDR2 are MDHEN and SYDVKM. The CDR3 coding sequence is TGTGCCAGCCATAGCCTGTTCGGCAATCAGCCCCAGCATTTT. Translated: CASHSLFGNQPQHF.

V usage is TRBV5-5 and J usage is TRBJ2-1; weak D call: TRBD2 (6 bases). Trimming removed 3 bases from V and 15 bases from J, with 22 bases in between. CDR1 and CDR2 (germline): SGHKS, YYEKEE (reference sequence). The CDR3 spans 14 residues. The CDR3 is CASSSALLAADGFF. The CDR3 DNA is TGTGCCAGCAGCTCTGCTCTTTTAGCGGCCGACGGGTTCTTC.

CDR3: CASSYWTGLDTQYF. The CDR3 DNA sequence: TGTGCCAGCAGCTACTGGACAGGATTGGATACGCAGTATTTT. The chain links TRBV7-9 to TRBJ2-3, with 7 bases that match TRBD1. Trimming at V came to 4 bases and at J to 6 bases, leaving 7 bases not matched to a gene. The CDR3 is 14 amino acids. Per the germline V gene, CDR1 is SEHNR and CDR2 is FQNEAQ (reference sequence).

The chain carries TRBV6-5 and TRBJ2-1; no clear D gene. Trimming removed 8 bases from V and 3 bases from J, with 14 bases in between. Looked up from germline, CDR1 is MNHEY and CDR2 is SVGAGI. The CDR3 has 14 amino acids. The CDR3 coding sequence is TGTGCCAGCGTCCCTGAGCGATTCTACAATGAGCAGTTCTTC. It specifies CASVPERFYNEQFF.

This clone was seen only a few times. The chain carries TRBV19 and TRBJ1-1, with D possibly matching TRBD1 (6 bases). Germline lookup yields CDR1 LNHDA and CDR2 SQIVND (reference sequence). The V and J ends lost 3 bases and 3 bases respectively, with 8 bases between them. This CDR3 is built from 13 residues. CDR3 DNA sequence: TGTGCCAGTAGTATTGGGACACACACTGAAGCTTTCTTT. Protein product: CASSIGTHTEAFF.

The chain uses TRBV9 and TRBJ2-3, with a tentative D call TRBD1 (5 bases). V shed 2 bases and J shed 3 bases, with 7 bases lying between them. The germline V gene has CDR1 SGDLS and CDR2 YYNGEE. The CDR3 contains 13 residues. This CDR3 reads CASSVSGTDTQYF. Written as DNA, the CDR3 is TGTGCCAGCAGCGTCTCAGGGACAGATACGCAGTATTTT. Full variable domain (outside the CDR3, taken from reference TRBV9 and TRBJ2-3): DSGVTQTPKHLITATGQRVTLRCSPRSGDLSVYWYQQSLDQGLQFLIQYYNGEERAKGNILERFSAQQFPDLHSELNLSSLELGDSALYFCASSVSGTDTQYFGPGTRLTVL.

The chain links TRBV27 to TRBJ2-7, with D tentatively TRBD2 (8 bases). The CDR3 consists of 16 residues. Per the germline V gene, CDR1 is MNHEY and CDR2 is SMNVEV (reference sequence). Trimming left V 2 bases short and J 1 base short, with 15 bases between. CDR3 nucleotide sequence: TGTGCCAGCAGTTTAAGGGGGCTAGCGGGTTCCTACGAGCAGTACTTC. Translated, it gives CASSLRGLAGSYEQYF.

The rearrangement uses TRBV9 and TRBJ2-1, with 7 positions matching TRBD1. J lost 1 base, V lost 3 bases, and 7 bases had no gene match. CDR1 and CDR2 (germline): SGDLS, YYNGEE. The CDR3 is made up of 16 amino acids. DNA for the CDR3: TGTGCCAGCAGCGCCAGACAGGGAAATTCCTACAATGAGCAGTTCTTC. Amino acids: CASSARQGNSYNEQFF.

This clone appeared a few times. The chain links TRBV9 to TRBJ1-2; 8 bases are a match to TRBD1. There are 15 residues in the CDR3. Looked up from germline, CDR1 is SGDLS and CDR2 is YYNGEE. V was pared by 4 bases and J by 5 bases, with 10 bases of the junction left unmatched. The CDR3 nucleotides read TGTGCCAGCAGCTTCCAGACAGGGGCGGGGTATGGCTACACCTTC. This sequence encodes CASSFQTGAGYGYTF.

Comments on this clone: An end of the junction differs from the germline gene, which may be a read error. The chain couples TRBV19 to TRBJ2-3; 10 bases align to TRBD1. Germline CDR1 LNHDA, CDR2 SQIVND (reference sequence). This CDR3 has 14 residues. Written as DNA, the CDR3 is TGTGCCAGTAGGATAGGACAGGGGGGGGATACGCAGTATTTT. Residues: CASRIGQGGDTQYF.

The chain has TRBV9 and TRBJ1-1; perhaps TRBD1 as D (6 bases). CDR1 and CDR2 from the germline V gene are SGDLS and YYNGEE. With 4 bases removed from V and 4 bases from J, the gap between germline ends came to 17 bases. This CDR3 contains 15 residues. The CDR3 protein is CASSPNVQGFTEAFF. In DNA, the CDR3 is TGTGCCAGCAGCCCGAACGTACAGGGCTTCACTGAAGCTTTCTTT.

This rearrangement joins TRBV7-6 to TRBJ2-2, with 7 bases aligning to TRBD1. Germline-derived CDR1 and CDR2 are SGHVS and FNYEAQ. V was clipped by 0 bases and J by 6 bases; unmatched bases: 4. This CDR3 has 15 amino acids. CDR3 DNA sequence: TGTGCCAGCAGCTTAGCAACAGGGGAGTCCGGGGAGCTGTTTTTT. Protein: CASSLATGESGELFF.

The CDR3: CASSLATLNTEAFF. DNA for the CDR3: TGTGCCAGCAGCTTAGCGACACTGAACACTGAAGCTTTCTTT. The chain employs TRBV7-9 and TRBJ1-1; no clear D gene. Trimming stripped 0 bases from V and 0 bases from J, with 5 bases between. The CDR3 runs to 14 residues. The germline gives CDR1 SEHNR, CDR2 FQNEAQ (reference sequence).

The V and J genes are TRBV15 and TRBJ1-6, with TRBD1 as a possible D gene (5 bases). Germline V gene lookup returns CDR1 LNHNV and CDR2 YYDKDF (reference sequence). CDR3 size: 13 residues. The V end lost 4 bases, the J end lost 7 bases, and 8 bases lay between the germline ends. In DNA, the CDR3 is TGTGCCACCAGCAAACAGGACAATTCACCCCTCCACTTT. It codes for CATSKQDNSPLHF. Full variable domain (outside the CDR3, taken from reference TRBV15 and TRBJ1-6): DAMVIQNPRYQVTQFGKPVTLSCSQTLNHNVMYWYQQKSSQAPKLLFHYYDKDFNNEADTPDNFQSRRPNTSFCFLDIRSPGLGDTAMYLCATSKQDNSPLHFGNGTRLTVT.

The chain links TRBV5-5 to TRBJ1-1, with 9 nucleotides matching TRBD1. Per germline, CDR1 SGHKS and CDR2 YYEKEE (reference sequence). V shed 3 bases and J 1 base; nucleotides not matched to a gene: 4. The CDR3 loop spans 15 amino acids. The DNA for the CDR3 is TGTGCCAGCAGCTCCACGGACAGGGGGAACACTGAAGCTTTCTTT. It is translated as CASSSTDRGNTEAFF. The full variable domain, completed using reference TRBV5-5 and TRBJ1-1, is DAGVTQSPTHLIKTRGQQVTLRCSPISGHKSVSWYQQVLGQGPQFIFQYYEKEERGRGNFPDRFSARQFPNYSSELNVNALLLGDSALYLCASSSTDRGNTEAFFGQGTRLTVV.

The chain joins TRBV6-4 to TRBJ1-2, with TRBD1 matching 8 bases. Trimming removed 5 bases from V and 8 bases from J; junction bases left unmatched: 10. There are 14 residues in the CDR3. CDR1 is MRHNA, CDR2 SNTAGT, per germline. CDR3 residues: CASSPGRGQGGYTF. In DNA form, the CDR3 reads TGTGCCAGCAGTCCTGGCAGGGGGCAGGGAGGCTACACCTTC.

Here the CDR3 DNA reads TGCGCCAGCAGCTTACCGGACGGGACGAACACCGGGGAGCTGTTTTTT. Protein product: CASSLPDGTNTGELFF. The chain joins TRBV5-1 to TRBJ2-2, with a weak D call TRBD2 (5 bases). CDR1 and CDR2 from the germline V gene are SGHRS and YFSETQ. V was cut by 2 bases and J by 0 bases, with 11 bases left in between. The CDR3 consists of 16 residues. Looking up the rest from reference TRBV5-1 and TRBJ2-2 gives the full variable domain: KAGVTQTPRYLIKTRGQQVTLSCSPISGHRSVSWYQQTPGQGLQFLFEYFSETQRNKGNFPGRFSGRQFSNSRSEMNVSTLELGDSALYLCASSLPDGTNTGELFFGEGSRLTVL.

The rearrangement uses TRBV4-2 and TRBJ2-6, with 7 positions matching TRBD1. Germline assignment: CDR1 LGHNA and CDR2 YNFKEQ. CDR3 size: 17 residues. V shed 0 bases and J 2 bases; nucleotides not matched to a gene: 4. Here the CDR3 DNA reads TGTGCCAGCAGCCAAGAGAGAACAGGGGCTGGGGCCAACGTCCTGACTTTC. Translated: CASSQERTGAGANVLTF.

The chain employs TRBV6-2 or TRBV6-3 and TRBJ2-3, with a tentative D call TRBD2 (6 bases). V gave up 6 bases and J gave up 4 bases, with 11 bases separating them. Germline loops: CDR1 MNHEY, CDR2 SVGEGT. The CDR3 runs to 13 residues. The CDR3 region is CASSGRGADTQYF. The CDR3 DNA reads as TGTGCCAGCAGCGGGAGAGGAGCAGATACGCAGTATTTT.

The DNA for the CDR3 is TGTGCCAGCAGCCCGGACAGGACGCAGTATTTT. This translates into CASSPDRTQYF. The chain links TRBV5-8 to TRBJ2-3; 7 nucleotides align to TRBD1. The germline V gene encodes CDR1 SGHTS and CDR2 YDEGEE. The CDR3 extends over 11 amino acids. V was clipped by 4 bases and J by 9 bases; unmatched bases: 2.

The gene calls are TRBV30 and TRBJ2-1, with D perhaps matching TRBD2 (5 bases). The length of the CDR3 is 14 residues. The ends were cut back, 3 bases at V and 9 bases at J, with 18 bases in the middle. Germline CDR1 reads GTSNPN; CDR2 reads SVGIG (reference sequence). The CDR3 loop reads CAWRHRDYRGEQFF. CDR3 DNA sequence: TGTGCCTGGAGGCACCGGGATTACCGGGGTGAGCAGTTCTTC.

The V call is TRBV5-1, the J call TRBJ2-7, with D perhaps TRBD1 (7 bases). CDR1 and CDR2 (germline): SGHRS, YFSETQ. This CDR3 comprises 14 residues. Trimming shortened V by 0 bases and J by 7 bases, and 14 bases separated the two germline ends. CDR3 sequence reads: CASSLGQGGGEQYF. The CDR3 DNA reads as TGCGCCAGCAGCTTGGGGCAGGGGGGCGGAGAGCAGTACTTC. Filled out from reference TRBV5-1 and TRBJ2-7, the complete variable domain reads KAGVTQTPRYLIKTRGQQVTLSCSPISGHRSVSWYQQTPGQGLQFLFEYFSETQRNKGNFPGRFSGRQFSNSRSEMNVSTLELGDSALYLCASSLGQGGGEQYFGPGTRLTVT.

As DNA, the CDR3 is TGCGCCAGCAGCCGCGCCAGGGGGGCTCCCTACGAGCAGTACTTC. Translation: CASSRARGAPYEQYF. This chain joins TRBV4-3 and TRBJ2-7; possibly TRBD1 for D (7 bases). CDR1 is LGHNA and CDR2 is YSLEER in the germline V gene. This CDR3 has 15 amino acids. V was clipped by 4 bases and J by 2 bases, with 15 bases between them.

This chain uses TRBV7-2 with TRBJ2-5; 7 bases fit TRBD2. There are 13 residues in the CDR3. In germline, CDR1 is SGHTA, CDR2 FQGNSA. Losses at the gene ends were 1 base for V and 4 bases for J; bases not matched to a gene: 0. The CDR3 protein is CASSLGGGETQYF. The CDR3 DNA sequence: TGTGCCAGCAGCTTAGGCGGGGGAGAGACCCAGTACTTC.

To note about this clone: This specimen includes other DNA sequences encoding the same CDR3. This chain's CDR3 is CASSLDSLNTEAFF. The CDR3 DNA is TGCGCCAGCAGCTTGGACAGCCTGAACACTGAAGCTTTCTTT. This chain connects TRBV5-1 to TRBJ1-1; D unclear. Germline values: CDR1 SGHRS, CDR2 YFSETQ. This CDR3 region has 14 residues. With 0 bases removed from V and 0 bases from J, the gap between germline ends came to 6 bases.

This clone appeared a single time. CDR3: CASSRYRAAMDTGELFF. For the CDR3, the DNA is TGTGCCAGCAGCCGATACAGGGCTGCGATGGACACCGGGGAGCTGTTTTTT. The chain recombines TRBV6-6 with TRBJ2-2; maybe TRBD1 (6 bases). Trimming removed 6 bases from V and 3 bases from J, with 20 bases in between. The CDR3 consists of 17 residues. Germline V gene data show CDR1 as MNHNY and CDR2 as SVGAGI (reference sequence).

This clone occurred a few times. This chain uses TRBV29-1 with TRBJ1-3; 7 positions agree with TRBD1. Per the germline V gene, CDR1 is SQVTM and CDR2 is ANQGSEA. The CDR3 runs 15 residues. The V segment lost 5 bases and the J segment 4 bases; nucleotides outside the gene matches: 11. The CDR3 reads CSVQYRQGSGNTIYF. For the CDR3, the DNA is TGCAGCGTTCAATATCGACAGGGCAGCGGAAACACCATATATTTT.

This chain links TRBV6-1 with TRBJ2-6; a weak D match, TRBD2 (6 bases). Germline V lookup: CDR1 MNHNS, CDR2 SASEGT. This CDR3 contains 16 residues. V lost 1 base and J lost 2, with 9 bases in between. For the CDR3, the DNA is TGTGCCAGCAGTGAAGTTGCGGGAACTGGGGCCAACGTCCTGACTTTC. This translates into CASSEVAGTGANVLTF.

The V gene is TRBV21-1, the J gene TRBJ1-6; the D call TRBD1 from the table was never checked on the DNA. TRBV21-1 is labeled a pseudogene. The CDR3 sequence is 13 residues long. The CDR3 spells CASRKAPAQVLHF. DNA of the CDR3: TGTGCCAGCAGAAAGGCCCCGGCTCAGGTCCTCCACTTT.

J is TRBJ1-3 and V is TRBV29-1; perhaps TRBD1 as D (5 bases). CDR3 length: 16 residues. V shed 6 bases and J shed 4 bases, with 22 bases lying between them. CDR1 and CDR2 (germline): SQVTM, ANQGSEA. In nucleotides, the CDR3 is TGCAGCGTGGTCAGGTCGGACACTGGCCCCGGAAACACCATATATTTT. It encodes CSVVRSDTGPGNTIYF.